Listed below are T cell receptor beta chains from one sample, sequenced in a study of shared clonotypes between healthy human individuals. Clones were read by immunoSEQ multiplex PCR, and TCRdb kept only the in-frame ones, dropping some. The sample consists of around 690,000 clones, 90% of them appearing once. Sample: memory CD8+ T cells from PBMCs. The receptors originated from a man aged 18-30 years in good health. Some clones in this sample may be carry-over from other donors' samples. Each CDR3 is given with its conserved first and last residue. Clone sizes are given selectively: once, few, many, or a class where the clone is expanded.

j_call clone_size v_call cdr3_aa
TRBJ2-1 NA TRBV4-1 CASSQGPGTGRNNEQFF
TRBJ1-5 NA TRBV7-9 CASSLGLQPQHF
TRBJ1-2 few TRBV28 CASSLLDSYYGYTF
TRBJ2-1 NA TRBV27 CASSLYRGSYNEQFF
TRBJ2-7 NA TRBV11-2 CASSFWRNEQYF
TRBJ2-3 NA TRBV27 CASSSLRSDTQYF
TRBJ2-3 NA TRBV10-2 CASSGTSVTDTQYF
TRBJ2-3 NA TRBV19 CASSTTSGTQYF
TRBJ2-7 NA TRBV5-6 CASSSTISEQYF
TRBJ1-3 NA TRBV7-9 CASRLLGNTIYF
TRBJ2-1 NA TRBV15 CATSSPWTQSSYNEQFF
TRBJ2-7 NA TRBV4-2 CASSPIAGRKLNYEQYF
TRBJ1-4 NA TRBV6-5 CASGRGMYEKLFF
TRBJ1-1 NA TRBV28 CASSSIPDSLEAFF
TRBJ2-7 NA TRBV19 CASSILRGNEQYF
TRBJ2-7 NA TRBV4-2 CASSQRTGPDSYEQYF
TRBJ2-5 NA TRBV7-2 CASSPTPRATQYF
TRBJ2-2 NA TRBV1 CTSSQDPGTRTLQDTGELFF
TRBJ2-7 NA TRBV7-9 CASSARDRGNEQYF
TRBJ2-1 NA TRBV2 CASSEGSGTSGRFYNEQFF
TRBJ2-1 NA TRBV15 CATSRGGRGYNEQFF
TRBJ2-1 NA TRBV11-2 CASSLDPGTGNYEQFF
TRBJ2-7 NA TRBV30 CAWASEDSSYEQYF
TRBJ2-1 few TRBV7-9 CASSLASGIFNEQFF
TRBJ1-1 once TRBV19 CASSVTTGDTEAFF
TRBJ1-3 NA TRBV28 CASSPIGEGAMNTIYF
TRBJ2-7 NA TRBV28 CASSSGGPRDFDYEQYF
TRBJ1-1 NA TRBV13 CASSFRTTEAFF
TRBJ2-4 once TRBV4-1 CASSSLMTDGLDLYF
TRBJ2-7 NA TRBV18 CASSPPQGAYEQYF
TRBJ1-1 NA TRBV11-2 CASSLTPNTEAFF
TRBJ2-1 NA TRBV27 CASSLGPNEQFF
TRBJ2-1 NA TRBV19 CASSIVVGNSYNEQFF
TRBJ1-1 once TRBV28 CASSSPISEGRGTEAFF
TRBJ2-1 NA TRBV7-8 CASSLAGGRNEQFF
TRBJ2-2 NA TRBV2 CASRQGSRGGELFF
TRBJ2-7 NA TRBV13 CASSPRQGSTPQLADEQYF
TRBJ1-1 NA TRBV11-2 CASSLVTWTGRGMNTEAFF
TRBJ1-1 once TRBV5-4 CASSPRPPNTEAFF
TRBJ1-1 NA TRBV29-1 CRATAMNTEAFF
TRBJ2-7 NA TRBV2 CASRAKAVTLGYEQYF
TRBJ2-7 NA TRBV28 CASSFGGPYEQYF
TRBJ2-7 NA TRBV4-1 CASSPPRRGTYEQYF
TRBJ2-7 NA TRBV27 CASSFLQGTYEQYF
TRBJ2-1 NA TRBV18 CASSPGYRADEQFF
TRBJ2-1 NA TRBV6-6 CASSSGLDNEQFF
TRBJ2-7 NA TRBV27 CASSLPASPPPGGGSYEQYF
TRBJ2-3 NA TRBV9 CASSVGTGATQYF
TRBJ2-1 NA TRBV4-3 CASSQEGKLAGGYNEQFF
TRBJ1-1 NA TRBV6-5 CASSWSEGVGEAFF
TRBJ2-3 NA TRBV4-1 CASSSGPSFNTDTQYF
TRBJ2-7 NA TRBV19 CASSRDRDQGEQYF
TRBJ2-1 NA TRBV7-3 CASSRGWVGGHNEQFF
TRBJ1-1 NA TRBV19 CASTEDWESMNTEAFF